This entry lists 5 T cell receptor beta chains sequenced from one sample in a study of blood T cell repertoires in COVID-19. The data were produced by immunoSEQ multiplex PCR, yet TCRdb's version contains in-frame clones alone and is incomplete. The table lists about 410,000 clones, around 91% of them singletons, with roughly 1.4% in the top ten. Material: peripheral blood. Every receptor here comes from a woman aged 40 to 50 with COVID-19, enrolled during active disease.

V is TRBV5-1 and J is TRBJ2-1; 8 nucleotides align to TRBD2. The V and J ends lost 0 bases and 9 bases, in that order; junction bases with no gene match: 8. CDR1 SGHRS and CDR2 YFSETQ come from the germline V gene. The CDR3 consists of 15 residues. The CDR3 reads CASSLGAGDLGEQFF. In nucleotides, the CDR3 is TGCGCCAGCAGCTTGGGAGCGGGGGACCTAGGTGAGCAGTTCTTC.

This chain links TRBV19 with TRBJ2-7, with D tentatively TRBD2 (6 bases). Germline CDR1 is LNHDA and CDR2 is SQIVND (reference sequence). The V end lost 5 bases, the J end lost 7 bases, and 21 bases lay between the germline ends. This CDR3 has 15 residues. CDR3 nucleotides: TGTGCCAGTAGTCAACTATCCAGGGCGGAGGGGGAGCAGTACTTC. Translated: CASSQLSRAEGEQYF.

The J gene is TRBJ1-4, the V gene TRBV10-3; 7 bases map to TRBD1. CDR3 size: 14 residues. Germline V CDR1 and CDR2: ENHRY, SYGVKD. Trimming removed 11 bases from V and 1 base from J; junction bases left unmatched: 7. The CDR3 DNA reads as TGTGCCTCCAGCCAGGGGGGAACTAATGAAAAACTGTTTTTT. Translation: CASSQGGTNEKLFF.

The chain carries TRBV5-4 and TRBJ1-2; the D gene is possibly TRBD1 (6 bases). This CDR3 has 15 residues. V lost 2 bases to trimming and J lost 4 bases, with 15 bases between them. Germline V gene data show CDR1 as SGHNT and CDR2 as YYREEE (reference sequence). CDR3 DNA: TGTGCCAGCAGCTTCCCGACAGGAGGTAGCTATGGCTACACCTTC. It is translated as CASSFPTGGSYGYTF. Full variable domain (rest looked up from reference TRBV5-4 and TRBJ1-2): ETGVTQSPTHLIKTRGQQVTLRCSSQSGHNTVSWYQQALGQGPQFIFQYYREEENGRGNFPPRFSGLQFPNYSSELNVNALELDDSALYLCASSFPTGGSYGYTFGSGTRLTVV.

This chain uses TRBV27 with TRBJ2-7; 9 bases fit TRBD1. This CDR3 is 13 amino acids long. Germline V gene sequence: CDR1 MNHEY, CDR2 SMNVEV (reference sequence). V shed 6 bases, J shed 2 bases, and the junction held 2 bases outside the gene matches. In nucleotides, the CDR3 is TGTGCCAGCAGACGACAGGGGGCCTACGAGCAGTACTTC. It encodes CASRRQGAYEQYF.